Listed below are T cell receptor beta chains from one sample, sequenced in a study of T cell changes during pregnancy in multiple sclerosis. Sequencing was performed with immunoSEQ multiplex PCR; in TCRdb, only in-frame clones are kept and a portion is missing. The sample carries about 61,000 clones, around 90% recorded once. The specimen was peripheral blood, collected in the first trimester of pregnancy. These receptors all stem from a female donor with multiple sclerosis, enrolled in a pregnancy study. Each CDR3 is given with its conserved first and last residue. D genes are given only for firm matches. The size entry is marked missing in some rows and otherwise reads once, few, many or a size class.

-	TRBV9	TRBD2	TRBJ2-3	CASSPGLAATDTQYF	TGTGCCAGCAGCCCAGGACTAGCGGCCACAGATACGCAGTATTTT
once	TRBV27	TRBD2	TRBJ2-3	CASSLNGLATDTQYF	TGTGCCAGCAGTTTAAACGGACTAGCAACAGATACGCAGTATTTT
-	TRBV27	TRBD2	TRBJ2-3	CASSHLAGATDTQYF	TGTGCCAGCAGTCATCTAGCGGGAGCCACAGATACGCAGTATTTT
-	TRBV5-4	-	TRBJ2-7	CASSWDSGGAYEQYF	TGTGCCAGCAGCTGGGACTCCGGAGGGGCCTACGAGCAGTACTTC
few	TRBV29-1	TRBD2	TRBJ2-1	CSMGGGSYNEQFF	TGCAGTATGGGGGGAGGGAGCTACAATGAGCAGTTCTTC
-	TRBV18	-	TRBJ1-1	CASSVARTGTNTEAFF	TGTGCCAGCTCAGTAGCCCGAACAGGGACGAACACTGAAGCTTTCTTT
-	TRBV29-1	TRBD2	TRBJ2-7	CSAQAGGPHEQYF	TGCAGCGCTCAAGCGGGAGGGCCACACGAGCAGTACTTC
few	TRBV4-3	TRBD2	TRBJ2-6	CASSQGTSGSGANVLTF	TGCGCCAGCAGCCAAGGGACTAGCGGCTCTGGGGCCAACGTCCTGACTTTC
-	TRBV4-3	TRBD1	TRBJ2-7	CASSQDRDSSYEQYF	TGCGCCAGCAGCCAAGATCGGGACAGCTCCTACGAGCAGTACTTC
-	TRBV28	-	TRBJ1-4	CASSFSTGTTEKLFF	TGTGCCAGCAGTTTTTCTACAGGGACTACCGAAAAACTGTTTTTT
-	TRBV7-9	-	TRBJ1-5	CASSSGVQPQHF	TGTGCCAGCAGCAGCGGAGTCCAGCCCCAGCATTTT
-	TRBV5-6	-	TRBJ2-1	CASSGQNDYNEQFF	TGTGCCAGCAGCGGACAGAACGACTACAATGAGCAGTTCTTC
-	TRBV4-2	TRBD2	TRBJ2-6	CASSQEAGGSGANVLTF	TGTGCCAGCAGCCAAGAAGCGGGAGGGTCTGGGGCCAACGTCCTGACTTTC
once	TRBV10-3	TRBD1	TRBJ2-7	CAISEGTGAEQYF	TGTGCCATCAGTGAAGGGACAGGGGCCGAGCAGTACTTC
once	TRBV4-3	-	TRBJ2-3	CASSQAHAVGDTQYF	TGCGCCAGCAGCCAAGCTCATGCGGTCGGGGATACGCAGTATTTT
-	TRBV30	TRBD2	TRBJ2-2	CASKKSGRAPGELFF	TGTGCCTCCAAGAAGTCCGGGAGGGCCCCCGGGGAGCTGTTTTTT
-	TRBV7-9	-	TRBJ1-4	CASTKEGTNEKLFF	TGTGCCAGCACCAAGGAGGGTACTAATGAAAAACTGTTTTTT
-	TRBV5-1	TRBD2	TRBJ2-3	CASSTSGYGSDTQYF	TGCGCCAGCAGCACTAGCGGGTACGGGTCGGATACGCAGTATTTT
-	TRBV6-1	-	TRBJ1-1	CASSEVITSWNTEAFF	TGTGCCAGCAGTGAAGTCATTACAAGTTGGAACACTGAAGCTTTCTTT
-	TRBV29-1	-	TRBJ1-2	CSVEGSVINYGYTF	TGCAGCGTTGAAGGTTCAGTAATTAACTATGGCTACACCTTC
-	TRBV14	TRBD2	TRBJ2-7	CASSQGLAMPYEQYF	TGTGCCAGCAGCCAGGGACTAGCGATGCCCTACGAGCAGTACTTC
-	TRBV6-1	-	TRBJ1-3	CASRKDRNSGNTIYF	TGTGCCAGCAGAAAAGACAGGAACTCTGGAAACACCATATATTTT